The rows below give T cell receptor beta chains drawn from one sample of a study of shared clonotypes between healthy human individuals. Only in-frame clones appear in the TCRdb table, and some are missing; sequencing was by immunoSEQ multiplex PCR. The sample includes over 1.4 million clones, roughly 97% of them seen just once. The material sequenced was naive CD4+ T cells sorted from blood. Source of these receptors: a man aged 30 to 45 in good health. The CDR3 runs from the conserved cysteine through the conserved F or W. D genes are given only for firm matches. Clone size is given for some rows only: seen once, a few or many times, or a class if the clone is expanded.

.	TRBJ1-3	14	TRBV6-5	.	TGTGCCAGCAGCGACTTAAGCTCTGGAAACACCATATATTTT	CASSDLSSGNTIYF
.	TRBJ2-3	17	TRBV18	TRBD1	TGTGCCAGCTCCCGGACAAGCGGGACAGGGTCATCAGATACGCAGTATTTT	CASSRTSGTGSSDTQYF
.	TRBJ2-5	13	TRBV11-3	.	TGTGCCAGCAGCTGTGAACTTTACGAGACCCAGTACTTC	CASSCELYETQYF
once	TRBJ2-2	16	TRBV4-1	TRBD2	TGCGCCAGCAGCCAACTCGACTCCGGGGGGACCGGGGAGCTGTTTTTT	CASSQLDSGGTGELFF
once	TRBJ2-5	12	TRBV25-1	.	TGTGCCAGCAGTGGGACCATAGAGACCCAGTACTTC	CASSGTIETQYF
.	TRBJ2-1	18	TRBV11-3	.	TGTGCCAGCAGCCGAGGAGTGCTAACAGGGGTCGGGGGAGATGAGCAGTTCTTC	CASSRGVLTGVGGDEQFF
.	TRBJ2-7	16	TRBV9	.	TGTGCCAGCGGCCCGTTTTCATGGCAGGGCTCCTACGAGCAGTACTTC	CASGPFSWQGSYEQYF
few	TRBJ1-5	15	TRBV18	.	TGTGCCAGCTCACCACCCTTCAGGGGTAATCAGCCCCAGCATTTT	CASSPPFRGNQPQHF
.	TRBJ2-5	16	TRBV5-4	.	TGTGCCAGCAGCTTGGGTGGGGCCGCAGGGAGAGAGACCCAGTACTTC	CASSLGGAAGRETQYF
.	TRBJ2-2	13	TRBV6-4	TRBD2	TGTGCCAGCAGCGGGAGGGCCACCGGGGAGCTGTTTTTT	CASSGRATGELFF
.	TRBJ1-2	14	TRBV9	.	TGTGCCAGCAGCCCAATAGACAGGTTCGGCGGCTACACCTTC	CASSPIDRFGGYTF
.	TRBJ2-6	19	TRBV7-9	.	TGTGCCAGCAGCTTAGGGTGGTGGGAATACGGCTCTGGGGCCAACGTCCTGACTTTC	CASSLGWWEYGSGANVLTF
once	TRBJ1-5	16	TRBV15	.	TGTGCCACCAGCAGAGGTGGAGGGGCGTTCAATCAGCCCCAGCATTTT	CATSRGGGAFNQPQHF
.	TRBJ2-1	14	TRBV6-6	.	TGTGCCAGCAGTTACTCGGGCAGGGGCAATGAGCAGTTCTTC	CASSYSGRGNEQFF
once	TRBJ2-4	15	TRBV10-3	.	TGTGCCATCGGGCAGGGGGTTCCCGGGAGTGACATTCAGTACTTC	CAIGQGVPGSDIQYF
once	TRBJ2-5	15	TRBV5-5	.	TGTGCCAGCAGCTTGGCCTCGGCTAGACCCAAGACCCAGTACTTC	CASSLASARPKTQYF
.	TRBJ2-5	12	TRBV28	.	TGTGCCAGCAGATCGACAGCAAGTACCCAGTACTTC	CASRSTASTQYF
.	TRBJ2-7	16	TRBV27	.	TGTGCCAGCAGTCCGATCTCTTTCTGGGACCGCGGAGAGCAGTACTTC	CASSPISFWDRGEQYF
.	TRBJ2-3	15	TRBV7-9	TRBD2	TGTGCCAGCAGCTTAGTTAGCGGGAGCACAGATACGCAGTATTTT	CASSLVSGSTDTQYF
.	TRBJ1-4	13	TRBV5-6	TRBD1	TGTGCCAGCAGCTTGGCAGGGGGCCTGAAACTGTTTTTT	CASSLAGGLKLFF
.	TRBJ2-5	16	TRBV5-6	TRBD2	TGTGCCAGCAGCTGGGCCGGGACTAGCGGGAGTCAGACCCAGTACTTC	CASSWAGTSGSQTQYF
.	TRBJ1-5	12	TRBV28	TRBD1	TGTGCCAGCAGGGGGGGACAGCCACCCCAGCATTTT	CASRGGQPPQHF
once	TRBJ2-7	15	TRBV18	.	TGTGCCAGCTCACCATGGGACGGTAGCTCCTACGAGCAGTACTTC	CASSPWDGSSYEQYF
.	TRBJ2-1	16	TRBV7-2	.	TGTGCCAGCAAACCCAAGCAGGGCAGCTCCTACAATGAGCAGTTCTTC	CASKPKQGSSYNEQFF
.	TRBJ2-7	12	TRBV28	.	TGTGCCAGCAGAGGGCCCAGGGGAGTGCAGTACTTC	CASRGPRGVQYF
.	TRBJ1-5	13	TRBV18	.	TGTGCCAGCTCACAGGGTCGGGACCAGCCCCAGCATTTT	CASSQGRDQPQHF
.	TRBJ2-1	16	TRBV5-4	.	TGTGCCAGCAGCTTGGGGCTAGCGATTTCCTACAATGAGCAGTTCTTC	CASSLGLAISYNEQFF
.	TRBJ1-5	13	TRBV5-6	.	TGTGCCAGCAGCGTCCGAAGCAATCAGCCCCAGCATTTT	CASSVRSNQPQHF
.	TRBJ1-1	15	TRBV11-2	.	TGTGCCAGCCAACCAGGCCGGACAGTGAACACTGAAGCTTTCTTT	CASQPGRTVNTEAFF
.	TRBJ1-2	13	TRBV6-1	.	TGTGCCAGCATTAGAGAAGCTAACTATGGCTACACCTTC	CASIREANYGYTF
.	TRBJ2-7	14	TRBV7-6	TRBD1	TGTGCCAGCAGCTTAGGGGACAGGCCCTACGAGCAGTACTTC	CASSLGDRPYEQYF
.	TRBJ2-5	17	TRBV2	TRBD2	TGTGCCAGCAGGAGAGATAGCGGGAGGGCCGGTGGGGAGACCCAGTACTTC	CASRRDSGRAGGETQYF
.	TRBJ2-5	15	TRBV28	TRBD1	TGTGCCAGCAGCCTACCGGGACAGGGGATCGAGACCCAGTACTTC	CASSLPGQGIETQYF
.	TRBJ2-3	16	TRBV7-2	TRBD2	TGTGCCAGCAGCTTACGGCGGACTAGACACACAGATACGCAGTATTTT	CASSLRRTRHTDTQYF
.	TRBJ1-1	14	TRBV5-1	TRBD1	TGCGCCAGCAGCTTCGACAGGGTGAACACTGAAGCTTTCTTT	CASSFDRVNTEAFF
.	TRBJ2-1	17	TRBV28	TRBD2	TGTGCCAGCAGCCCTTCTAGCGGGAGAGGGTCCCACAATGAGCAGTTCTTC	CASSPSSGRGSHNEQFF
.	TRBJ2-1	15	TRBV11-2	TRBD1	TGTGCCAGCAGCTCCAGACAGGGGAGTACAAATGAGCAGTTCTTC	CASSSRQGSTNEQFF
.	TRBJ1-5	15	TRBV19	.	TGTGCCAGTATGCCCTGGGGGGGCCGCAATCAGCCCCAGCATTTT	CASMPWGGRNQPQHF
.	TRBJ1-4	14	TRBV7-9	.	TGTGCCACTCAGAAGACGGCAGGGGAAGAAAAACTGTTTTTT	CATQKTAGEEKLFF
.	TRBJ2-1	15	TRBV7-9	.	TGTGCCAGCAGCTTACAGGGTTCGGTGGGCAATGAGCAGTTCTTC	CASSLQGSVGNEQFF
.	TRBJ2-5	14	TRBV11-2	TRBD2	TGTGCCAGCAGCTTAGCCGGCGGGGGAGAGACCCAGTACTTC	CASSLAGGGETQYF
.	TRBJ2-2	16	TRBV18	.	TGTGCCAGCTCACCACCCGGGCTACACGACGACCGGGAGCTGTTTTTT	CASSPPGLHDDRELFF
.	TRBJ2-3	14	TRBV19	.	TGTGCCAGTAGTGATGGATTTAGCACAGATACGCAGTATTTT	CASSDGFSTDTQYF
.	TRBJ2-5	18	TRBV7-2	TRBD2	TGTGCCAGCAGCTTAGTGCCCGGGACTAGCGGATTCCAAGAGACCCAGTACTTC	CASSLVPGTSGFQETQYF
.	TRBJ2-7	14	TRBV18	TRBD2	TGTGCCAGCTCACCTGCTAGCGGTTTCCACGAGCAGTACTTC	CASSPASGFHEQYF
.	TRBJ2-5	14	TRBV6-5	.	TGTGCCAGCAGTAAATCGCTATCGGGAGAGACCCAGTACTTC	CASSKSLSGETQYF
.	TRBJ2-7	17	TRBV4-1	.	TGCGCCAGCAGCCAAGATATCACGGCGGGCGCCCTGCTGTTGCAGTACTTC	CASSQDITAGALLLQYF
.	TRBJ1-2	15	TRBV5-1	.	TGCGCCAGCAGCCCGGGGGACACTGAGGATTATGGCTACACCTTC	CASSPGDTEDYGYTF
.	TRBJ2-6	15	TRBV28	.	TGTGCCAGCAGTTTAGGAGCCTCTGGGGCCAACGTCCTGACTTTC	CASSLGASGANVLTF
.	TRBJ2-7	14	TRBV2	.	TGTGCCAGCCACCAGGGACACGATCGATACGAGCAGTACTTC	CASHQGHDRYEQYF
.	TRBJ2-3	14	TRBV7-8	TRBD2	TGTGCCAGCAGCCCAAGACTAGCATCAGATACGCAGTATTTT	CASSPRLASDTQYF
.	TRBJ1-4	14	TRBV27	.	TGTGCCAGCAGTCCGGGACCGTACGAGGAAAAACTGTTTTTT	CASSPGPYEEKLFF